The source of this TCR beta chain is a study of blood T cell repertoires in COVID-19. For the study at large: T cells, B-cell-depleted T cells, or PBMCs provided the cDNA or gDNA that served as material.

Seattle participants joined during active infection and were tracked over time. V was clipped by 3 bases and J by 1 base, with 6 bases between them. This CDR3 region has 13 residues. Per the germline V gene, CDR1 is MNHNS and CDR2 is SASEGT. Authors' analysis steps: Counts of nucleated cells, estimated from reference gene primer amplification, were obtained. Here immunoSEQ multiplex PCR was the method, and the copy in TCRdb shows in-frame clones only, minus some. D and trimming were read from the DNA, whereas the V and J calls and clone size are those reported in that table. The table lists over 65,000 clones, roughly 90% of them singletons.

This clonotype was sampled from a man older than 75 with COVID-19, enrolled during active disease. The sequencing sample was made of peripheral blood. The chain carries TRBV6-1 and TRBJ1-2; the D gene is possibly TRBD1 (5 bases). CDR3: CASSETDNYGYTF. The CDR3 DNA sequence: TGTGCCAGCAGTGAGACAGATAACTATGGCTACACCTTC.